The T cell receptor beta chain under discussion was sequenced for a study of identical twins. The study's findings and limits: The study reached conclusions through statistical analysis that was cross-sectional, not following the same donors. Zero-insertion analyses were open to partial confounding by invariant MAIT and iNKT cells.

This CDR3 comprises 15 residues. With 0 bases clipped from V and 12 bases from J, the junction kept 8 bases outside the gene matches. Germline V lookup: CDR1 LGHDT, CDR2 YNNKEL (reference sequence). There are a few counts of this clonotype. Antigen unknown. Via MiXCR, TCRdb re-called the 5' RACE reads, giving one row per CDR3 protein. The repertoire holds under 900,000 distinct CDR3 sequences, with 10% to 15% as singletons. In addition, the sample was reused for a study of yellow fever vaccine responses in identical twins. This second study says: On the reported evidence, twins' vaccine T cell responses seemed partly convergent and partly personalized.

The TCR comes from a woman aged 18-35 years in good health. Sequenced input: PBMCs. The rearrangement uses TRBV3-1 and TRBJ1-6; TRBD1 agrees at 7 bases. The CDR3: CASSQEGRGGKPLHF. The CDR3 bases are TGTGCCAGCAGCCAAGAGGGCAGGGGGGGGAAACCCCTCCACTTT.